This TCR beta chain was retrieved from a study of blood T cells in healthy people across ages. Study-level points and caveats: Older individuals had lower TCR beta diversity per million T cells (the decline was roughly linear).

A second roughly 7 to 11 cycle PCR used barcoded and J-beta primers. TCRdb processed the 5' RACE reads anew with MiXCR; each CDR3 protein has one entry. The table lists roughly 900,000 distinct CDR3 sequences, 29% of them singletons. CDR3 length: 15 amino acids. The J segment lost 5 bases and the V segment lost 2 bases, leaving 8 bases of the junction unmatched. Germline V CDR1 and CDR2: MDHEN, SYDVKM. This clonotype has ten or more counts. As yet, its antigen is unknown. The chain employs TRBV28 and TRBJ2-5; 7 positions match TRBD2. This clonotype was sampled from a woman at least 80 years old in good health. The sequenced material came from blood. Here the CDR3 DNA reads TGTGCCAGCAGTTTAGGGGGGGATATGGGGGAGACCCAGTACTTC. It specifies CASSLGGDMGETQYF.